This passage covers 8 T cell receptor beta chains from one sample sequenced in a study of tumor-infiltrating lymphocytes in primary liver carcinoma (dated by TCRdb to about 2017). Blood RNA was extracted from unsorted whole blood using TRIzol reagent, and germline DNA was obtained with the DNeasy Blood & Tissue kit. The instrument given in TCRdb is Illumina HiSeq 2500. Starting from approximately 500 ng total RNA, TCRbeta-specific cDNA was produced by reverse transcription with a constant-region primer and ProtoScript II reverse transcriptase. Construction of the TCRbeta libraries relied on three nested rounds of multiplex PCR, following a slightly modified ARM-PCR procedure. Each of the first two PCR rounds ran for around 10 cycles using multiplex TRBV1-TRBV30 forward primers together with a Cbeta reverse primer. TCRdb itself trimmed the public reads at Q25 with fastp, ran MiXCR and retained productive beta chains. Merged by CDR3 protein, the rows form single entries marked with the most common genes and DNA. For this sample the table gives about 310,000 distinct CDR3 sequences, of which around three fifths were detected only once. The top ten clonotypes cover approximately 17% of the sample.

Material: peripheral blood. These receptors were obtained from a woman between 25 and 40 years old with primary liver carcinoma and hepatitis B virus infection.

This clonotype was seen more than once but under ten times. The junction and the germline gene differ at one end; a read error may be behind it. The chain combines TRBV5-4 with TRBJ2-3, with 9 bases lining up with TRBD2. Per the germline V gene, CDR1 is SGHNT and CDR2 is YYREEE (reference sequence). The CDR3 is 17 residues long. CDR3 residues: CASSLVKLAGSTDTQYF. The CDR3 nucleotides are TGTGCTAGCAGCTTAGTAAAACTAGCGGGTAGCACAGATACGCAGTATTTT. Full variable domain (rest looked up from reference TRBV5-4 and TRBJ2-3): ETGVTQSPTHLIKTRGQQVTLRCSSQSGHNTVSWYQQALGQGPQFIFQYYREEENGRGNFPPRFSGLQFPNYSSELNVNALELDDSALYLCASSLVKLAGSTDTQYFGPGTRLTVL.

As to this clonotype: The conserved closing phenylalanine or tryptophan is absent in this CDR3, likely reflecting a read error. This sequence joins TRBV7-8 and TRBJ1-5; D gene unclear. The CDR3 loop spans 17 amino acids. Looked up from germline, CDR1 is SGHVS and CDR2 is FQNEAQ. Trimming pared 1 base from V and 0 bases from J, leaving 13 bases between. The CDR3 spells CASSLGSPSVSNQPQHL. CDR3 in DNA: TGTGCCAGCAGCTTAGGCTCCCCCAGCGTTAGCAATCAGCCCCAGCATTTG.

This sequence joins TRBV11-2 and TRBJ2-1; 13 bases map to TRBD2. Germline loops: CDR1 SGHAT, CDR2 FQNNGV. The CDR3 spans 24 residues. The V gene end was trimmed by 5 bases and the J gene end by 4 bases; junction bases not matched to a gene: 29. The CDR3 is CASSPFGSNMPPWTSGREYNEQFF. CDR3 sequence (DNA): TGTGCCAGCAGCCCTTTTGGCAGTAATATGCCCCCGTGGACTAGCGGGAGAGAATACAATGAGCAGTTCTTC. Together with reference TRBV11-2 and TRBJ2-1, the CDR3 gives the full variable domain: EAGVAQSPRYKIIEKRQSVAFWCNPISGHATLYWYQQILGQGPKLLIQFQNNGVVDDSQLPKDRFSAERLKGVDSTLKIQPAKLEDSAVYLCASSPFGSNMPPWTSGREYNEQFFGPGTRLTVL.

This clonotype has more than one count but fewer than ten. The chain joins TRBV7-9 to TRBJ1-2; D unclear. This CDR3 has 13 amino acids. Germline CDR1 and CDR2: SEHNR and FQNEAQ (reference sequence). Trimming took 1 base from V and 8 from J, leaving 11 bases between them. The CDR3 sequence is CASSLGGSVGYTF. The DNA of the CDR3 is TGTGCCAGCAGCTTAGGCGGGAGTGTCGGCTACACCTTC.

V gene TRBV7-9 combines with J gene TRBJ1-4, with D unresolved. There are 14 residues in the CDR3. Trimming cost V 2 bases and J 0 bases, with 4 bases left between them. Germline V gene lookup returns CDR1 SEHNR and CDR2 FQNEAQ (reference sequence). As DNA, the CDR3 is TGTGCCAGCAGCTTAAGTGCAACTAATGAAAAACTGTTTTTT. Translated: CASSLSATNEKLFF. Variable domain in full (rest from reference TRBV7-9 and TRBJ1-4): DTGVSQNPRHKITKRGQNVTFRCDPISEHNRLYWYRQTLGQGPEFLTYFQNEAQLEKSRLLSDRFSAERPKGSFSTLEIQRTEQGDSAMYLCASSLSATNEKLFFGSGTQLSVL.

V and J are TRBV7-9 and TRBJ2-1; 10 bases map to TRBD1. Unmatched junction bases numbered 14, after V lost 10 bases and J lost 8 bases. This CDR3 is 15 amino acids long. Per the germline V gene, CDR1 is SEHNR and CDR2 is FQNEAQ (reference sequence). In DNA form, the CDR3 reads TGTGCCAACAGTCGGGACAGGGGAGGTTGGGATGAGCAGTTCTTC. It specifies CANSRDRGGWDEQFF.

This clonotype showed up many times. V is TRBV6-1 and J is TRBJ1-6, with D maybe TRBD1 (5 bases). CDR3 length: 14 amino acids. V shed 2 bases and J shed 9 bases, with 11 bases lying between them. Germline assignment: CDR1 MNHNS and CDR2 SASEGT. CDR3 sequence reads: CASSEPGRVSPLHF. For the CDR3, the DNA is TGTGCCAGCAGTGAACCGGGCAGGGTTTCACCCCTCCACTTT.

The chain uses TRBV7-9 and TRBJ2-1, with 10 bases lining up with TRBD2. The CDR3 length is 17 residues. Trimming took 4 bases from V and 6 from J; bases not matched to a gene: 12. Germline V lookup: CDR1 SEHNR, CDR2 FQNEAQ (reference sequence). The CDR3 here is CASSSRLAGAVANEQFF. The DNA of the CDR3 is TGTGCCAGCAGCTCAAGACTAGCGGGTGCGGTTGCCAATGAGCAGTTCTTC. Full variable domain (remainder filled in from reference TRBV7-9 and TRBJ2-1): DTGVSQNPRHKITKRGQNVTFRCDPISEHNRLYWYRQTLGQGPEFLTYFQNEAQLEKSRLLSDRFSAERPKGSFSTLEIQRTEQGDSAMYLCASSSRLAGAVANEQFFGPGTRLTVL.